This is a list of T cell receptor beta chains from one sample in a study of glioma-infiltrating T cells. In TCRdb, the multiplex PCR reads were re-called with MiXCR into one record per CDR3 protein. Among roughly 130,000 distinct CDR3 sequences listed, around 25% were seen once. Material: glioma tissue, nonneoplastic brain tissue, or PBMCs (not recorded which). The receptors derive from a human donor with low-grade glioma or glioblastoma, undergoing nonglioma brain surgery, or in good health (not recorded which). Each CDR3 is given with its conserved first and last residue. The D gene is left open where the match is weak. Rows give clone size only sometimes, using once, few, many, or a class for an expanded clone.

cdr3_nt: TGTGCCAGCAGCCCGGGACAGGGGGCCTCGGGCACTGAAGCTTTCTTT; cdr3_aa: CASSPGQGASGTEAFF; v_call: TRBV3-1; clone_size: NA; j_call: TRBJ1-1; d_call: TRBD1
cdr3_nt: TGCGCCAGTAGATCTAGGTGGGGGGCAGATACGCAGTATTTT; cdr3_aa: CASRSRWGADTQYF; v_call: TRBV5-1; clone_size: once; j_call: TRBJ2-3; d_call: NA
cdr3_nt: TGTGCCAGCAGTCCGACGGGGAAGGGGACAGATACGCAGTATTTT; cdr3_aa: CASSPTGKGTDTQYF; v_call: TRBV28; clone_size: few; j_call: TRBJ2-3; d_call: NA
cdr3_nt: TGCGCCAGCAGCCAAGATGACAGGGGCGTCTATGGCTACACCTTC; cdr3_aa: CASSQDDRGVYGYTF; v_call: TRBV4-1; clone_size: NA; j_call: TRBJ1-2; d_call: TRBD1
cdr3_nt: TGTGCCAGCAGTTCCGGATCCGGTCAGCCCCAGCATTTT; cdr3_aa: CASSSGSGQPQHF; v_call: TRBV27; clone_size: many; j_call: TRBJ1-5; d_call: NA
cdr3_nt: TGTGCCAGCAGCTACAACTCTGGAAACACCATATATTTT; cdr3_aa: CASSYNSGNTIYF; v_call: TRBV5-4; clone_size: many; j_call: TRBJ1-3; d_call: NA
cdr3_nt: TGTGCCAGCTCACCCGCCCAGGGTTATGATGAGCAGTTCTTC; cdr3_aa: CASSPAQGYDEQFF; v_call: TRBV18; clone_size: NA; j_call: TRBJ2-1; d_call: NA
cdr3_nt: TGCAGTGCAAAAGGACAGGTTACGTCTCAAACTACGCAGTATTTT; cdr3_aa: CSAKGQVTSQTTQYF; v_call: TRBV20-1; clone_size: NA; j_call: TRBJ2-3; d_call: TRBD1
cdr3_nt: TGTGCCAGCAGCCGGGACAGGGTGAACACCGGGGAGCTGTTTTTT; cdr3_aa: CASSRDRVNTGELFF; v_call: TRBV5-4; clone_size: few; j_call: TRBJ2-2; d_call: TRBD1
cdr3_nt: TGTGCCAGCAGAGGAAGACAGGTACAGTCCTACAATGAGCAGTTCTTC; cdr3_aa: CASRGRQVQSYNEQFF; v_call: TRBV6-1; clone_size: few; j_call: TRBJ2-1; d_call: NA
cdr3_nt: TGTGCCAGCAGCTTAGGGTGGGGAGATACGCAGTATTTT; cdr3_aa: CASSLGWGDTQYF; v_call: TRBV7-4; clone_size: NA; j_call: TRBJ2-3; d_call: NA
cdr3_nt: TGCAGCGCTCCGGACCCCAGCGGGGGGGCCCAAGAGACCCAGTACTTC; cdr3_aa: CSAPDPSGGAQETQYF; v_call: TRBV29-1; clone_size: few; j_call: TRBJ2-5; d_call: TRBD2
cdr3_nt: TGTGCCAGCAGCTTAGTGGGGGCCTACAATGAGCAGTTCTTC; cdr3_aa: CASSLVGAYNEQFF; v_call: TRBV11-2; clone_size: NA; j_call: TRBJ2-1; d_call: NA
cdr3_nt: TGTGCCAGCACCCACAGCCGGGGTGCCTACAATGAGCAGTTCTTC; cdr3_aa: CASTHSRGAYNEQFF; v_call: TRBV7-9; clone_size: many; j_call: TRBJ2-1; d_call: NA
cdr3_nt: TGTGCCAGCAGTTACAACAGATTTCTATCTAACTATGGCTACACCTTC; cdr3_aa: CASSYNRFLSNYGYTF; v_call: TRBV6-2/TRBV6-3; clone_size: many; j_call: TRBJ1-2; d_call: NA
cdr3_nt: TGCGCCAGCAGCCCTTCGAGGAATCAGCCCCAGCATTTT; cdr3_aa: CASSPSRNQPQHF; v_call: TRBV5-1; clone_size: NA; j_call: TRBJ1-5; d_call: NA
cdr3_nt: TGTGCCAGCAGCCGAGAACTAGCTACCATTTCGGAGACCCAGTACTTC; cdr3_aa: CASSRELATISETQYF; v_call: TRBV4-2; clone_size: NA; j_call: TRBJ2-5; d_call: NA
cdr3_nt: TGTGCCAGCACGAGAACCGGGACAGAATACAATGAGCAGTTCTTC; cdr3_aa: CASTRTGTEYNEQFF; v_call: TRBV19; clone_size: few; j_call: TRBJ2-1; d_call: TRBD1
cdr3_nt: TGTGCCAACAGTTACGAGAACGGAATGAACACTGAAGCTTTCTTT; cdr3_aa: CANSYENGMNTEAFF; v_call: TRBV6-2/TRBV6-3; clone_size: NA; j_call: TRBJ1-1; d_call: NA
cdr3_nt: TGCGCCAGCAGCTTGGATCAGGGGCTTGGCACAGATACGCAGTATTTT; cdr3_aa: CASSLDQGLGTDTQYF; v_call: TRBV5-1; clone_size: NA; j_call: TRBJ2-3; d_call: NA
cdr3_nt: TGTGCCAGCAGCCCCGTGACGACTAGTAACACCGGGGAGCTGTTTTTT; cdr3_aa: CASSPVTTSNTGELFF; v_call: TRBV6-2/TRBV6-3; clone_size: few; j_call: TRBJ2-2; d_call: NA
cdr3_nt: TGTGCCAGCAGCGCGACTAGCGGGGCGGTAGAGACCCAGTACTTC; cdr3_aa: CASSATSGAVETQYF; v_call: TRBV3-1; clone_size: NA; j_call: TRBJ2-5; d_call: TRBD2
cdr3_nt: TGTGCCACCAGTGATTTGGCTGGGACAGGGCGAAGCAATGAGCAGTTCTTC; cdr3_aa: CATSDLAGTGRSNEQFF; v_call: TRBV24-1; clone_size: NA; j_call: TRBJ2-1; d_call: TRBD1
cdr3_nt: TGTGCCAGCAGCCAAGGAGGGATTGGCTACACCTTC; cdr3_aa: CASSQGGIGYTF; v_call: TRBV14; clone_size: many; j_call: TRBJ1-2; d_call: NA
cdr3_nt: TGTGCCACCAGTGACACCCGGGGCAGGGGTTTATCAGATACGCAGTATTTT; cdr3_aa: CATSDTRGRGLSDTQYF; v_call: TRBV24-1; clone_size: many; j_call: TRBJ2-3; d_call: NA
cdr3_nt: TGCAGTGCTAGAGATTCCGGGAACACTGAAGCTTTCTTT; cdr3_aa: CSARDSGNTEAFF; v_call: TRBV20-1; clone_size: many; j_call: TRBJ1-1; d_call: NA
cdr3_nt: TGTGCCAGCAGGGAAGGACGGACTAGCAATCAGCCCCAGCATTTT; cdr3_aa: CASREGRTSNQPQHF; v_call: TRBV7-2; clone_size: many; j_call: TRBJ1-5; d_call: NA
cdr3_nt: TGTGCCAGCGAACAGGGCCCCCGGGGCACTGAAGCTTTCTTT; cdr3_aa: CASEQGPRGTEAFF; v_call: TRBV11-3; clone_size: few; j_call: TRBJ1-1; d_call: NA
cdr3_nt: TGTGCCACCAATGATTTTGTCTCCGGGGAGCTGTTTTTT; cdr3_aa: CATNDFVSGELFF; v_call: TRBV24-1; clone_size: NA; j_call: TRBJ2-2; d_call: NA
cdr3_nt: TGTGCCAGTAGTATCCCGGGCAGGATAAGTAATCAGCCCCAGCATTTT; cdr3_aa: CASSIPGRISNQPQHF; v_call: TRBV19; clone_size: NA; j_call: TRBJ1-5; d_call: NA
cdr3_nt: TGTGCTAGCAGCGAAGGGACTACCATGGAGACCCAGTACTTC; cdr3_aa: CASSEGTTMETQYF; v_call: TRBV7-7; clone_size: few; j_call: TRBJ2-5; d_call: TRBD2
cdr3_nt: TGTGCCAGCAGCGAAGGAGCAAGGACTAATGAAAAACTGTTTTTT; cdr3_aa: CASSEGARTNEKLFF; v_call: TRBV3-1; clone_size: few; j_call: TRBJ1-4; d_call: NA
cdr3_nt: TGTGCCATCAGTGGGGCGAGACAGGGGACAGATACGCAGTATTTT; cdr3_aa: CAISGARQGTDTQYF; v_call: TRBV10-3; clone_size: few; j_call: TRBJ2-3; d_call: TRBD1
cdr3_nt: TGTGCCAGCAGCTTCGGCGGCCTAACGGGCACTGAAGCTTTCTTT; cdr3_aa: CASSFGGLTGTEAFF; v_call: TRBV7-2; clone_size: few; j_call: TRBJ1-1; d_call: NA
cdr3_nt: TGTGCCAGCAGCTTAATGGCCAGGGGGCTAACAGATACGCAGTATTTT; cdr3_aa: CASSLMARGLTDTQYF; v_call: TRBV7-3; clone_size: few; j_call: TRBJ2-3; d_call: TRBD1
cdr3_nt: TGCAGCCCGTCCGGCACTGAAGCTTTCTTT; cdr3_aa: CSPSGTEAFF; v_call: TRBV29-1; clone_size: few; j_call: TRBJ1-1; d_call: NA